This T cell receptor (beta chain) was obtained from a study of T cell responses to AZD1222 COVID-19 vaccine. Study details: Pooling was applied to second doses at about 4 or about 12 weeks.

The method was immunoSEQ multiplex PCR; TCRdb's version includes in-frame clones alone and lacks a portion of them. Counted here are approximately 100,000 clones, around nine tenths occurring once; the ten biggest clones make up around 10%. General study points: Donor demographics were predominantly white British with a female majority; clonal diversity may be underestimated. The study found Spike-specific TCR breadth and depth rose after two AZD1222 doses. The span of vaccine-associated CD4 TCRs extended across spike, with dominance at 160-218 and 743-854.

Between the trimmed V and J ends, which lost 0 bases and 3 bases, there was a span of 4 bases. The CDR3 loop spans 14 amino acids. Germline CDR1 and CDR2: SGHRS and YFSETQ. Worth noting for this clone: Its antigen is unknown.

This TCR was sampled from an adult in good health. The specimen was peripheral blood, collected on day 0 of AZD1222 vaccination. V usage is TRBV5-1 and J usage is TRBJ1-6; D remains ambiguous. CDR3 region: CASSLEIYNSPLHF. The CDR3, as DNA: TGCGCCAGCAGCTTGGAGATCTATAATTCACCCCTCCACTTT.